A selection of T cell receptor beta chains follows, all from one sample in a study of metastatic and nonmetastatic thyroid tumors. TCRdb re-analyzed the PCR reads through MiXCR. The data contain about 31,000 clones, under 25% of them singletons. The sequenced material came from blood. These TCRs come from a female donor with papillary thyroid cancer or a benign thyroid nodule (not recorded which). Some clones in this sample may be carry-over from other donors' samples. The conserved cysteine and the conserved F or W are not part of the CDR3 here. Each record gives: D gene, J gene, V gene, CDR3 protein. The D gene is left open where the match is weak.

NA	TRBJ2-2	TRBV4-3	ASSKESPGRAHGELF
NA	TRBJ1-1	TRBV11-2	ASSLEYNTEAF
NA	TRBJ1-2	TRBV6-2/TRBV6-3	ASSYPSTGYT
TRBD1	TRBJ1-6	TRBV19	ASSAQGGDSPLH
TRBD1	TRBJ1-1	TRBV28	ASSFGSGGNTEAF
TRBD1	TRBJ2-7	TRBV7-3	ASSPGTGAYEQY
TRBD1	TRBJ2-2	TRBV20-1	SAPPGQGAMNTGELF
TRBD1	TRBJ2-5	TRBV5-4	ASSQGQGEETQY
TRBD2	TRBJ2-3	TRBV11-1	ASSSSSSRGGRDTQY
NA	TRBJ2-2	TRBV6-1	ASERSADLNTGELF
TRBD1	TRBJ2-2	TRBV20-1	SAPRQGGNTGELF
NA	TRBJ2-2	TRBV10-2	ASSVEGLTGELF
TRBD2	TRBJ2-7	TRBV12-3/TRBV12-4	ASSAFGLADNHEQY
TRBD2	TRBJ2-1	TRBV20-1	SARDGLAANEQF
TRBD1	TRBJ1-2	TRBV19	ASNAGQGGYGYT
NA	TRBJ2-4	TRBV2	ASSDQGKNIQY
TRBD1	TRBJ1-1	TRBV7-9	ASINSQGALGTEAF
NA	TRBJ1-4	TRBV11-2	ASSLAGPNEKLF
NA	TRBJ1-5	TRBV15	ATSPTRDQPQH
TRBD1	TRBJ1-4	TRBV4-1	ASSYLPGQGSTNEKLF
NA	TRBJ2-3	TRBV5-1	ASSGGQPFDTQY
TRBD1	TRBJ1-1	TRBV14	ASSPLGSGGTEAF
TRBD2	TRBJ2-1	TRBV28	ASSGLLGRALNEQF
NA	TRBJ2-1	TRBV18	ASSNEGVYNEQF
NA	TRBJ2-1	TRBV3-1	ASSQEWGGRDEQF
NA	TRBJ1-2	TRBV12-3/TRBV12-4	ASSLEGLEYGYT
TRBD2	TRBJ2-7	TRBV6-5	ASSRRTSGGLVSSYEQY
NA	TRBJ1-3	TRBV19	ASSGGHFLSGNTIY
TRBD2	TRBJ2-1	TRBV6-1	ASSELASGGAGDEQF
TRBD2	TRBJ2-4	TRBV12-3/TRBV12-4	ASSPSGTSAKNIQY
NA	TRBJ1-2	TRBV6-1	ASSGDRLGRPLGYT
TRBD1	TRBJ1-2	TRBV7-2	ASSPYRTGKNYGYT
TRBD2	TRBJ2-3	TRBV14	ASSQTSGLGYTQY
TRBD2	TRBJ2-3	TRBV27	ASSPLAGEADTQY
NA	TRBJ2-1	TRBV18	ASSPLGNEQF
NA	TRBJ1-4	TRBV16	ASRPSPQFNEKLF
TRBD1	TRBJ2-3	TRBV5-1	ASSLDRGLEDTQY
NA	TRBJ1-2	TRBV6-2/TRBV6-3	ASTDRTANPT
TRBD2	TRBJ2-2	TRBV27	ASSFYPRTRTGELF
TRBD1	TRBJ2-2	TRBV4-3	ASSQRPPGQGSGELF
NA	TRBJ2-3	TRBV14	ANSLLSAATDTQY
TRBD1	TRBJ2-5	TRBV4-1	ASSPPGGGKTQY
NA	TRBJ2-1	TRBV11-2	ASSSQDSWNEQF
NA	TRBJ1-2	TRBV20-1	SARDRQGVHGYT
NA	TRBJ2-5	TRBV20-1	SARGWVQETQY
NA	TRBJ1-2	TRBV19	ASSYGKGYGYT
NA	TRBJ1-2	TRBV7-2	ASSPRTGNYGYT
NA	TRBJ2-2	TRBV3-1	ASSQEGSNTGELF
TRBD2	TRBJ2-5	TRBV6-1	ASSFRGGGGETQY
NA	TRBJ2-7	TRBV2	ASSDDGSSTEQY
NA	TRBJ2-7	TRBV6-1	ASRRGLSSYEQY
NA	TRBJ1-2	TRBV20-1	SALPGSSNYGYT
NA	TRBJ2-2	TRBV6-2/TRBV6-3	ASRREQANTGELF
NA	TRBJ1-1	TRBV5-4	ASSLQVENTEAF